The rows below give T cell receptor beta chains drawn from one sample of a study of shared clonotypes between healthy human individuals. Generated by immunoSEQ multiplex PCR, the TCRdb table keeps only in-frame clones and is missing some. The sample shows about 300,000 clones, about 74% of them seen only once. Sequencing was performed on memory CD4+ T cells sorted from blood. Receptors were obtained from a young man in good health. CDR3s include the opening cysteine and the closing phenylalanine or tryptophan. Each record gives: clone size, D gene, J gene, V gene, CDR3 protein, CDR3 DNA. D genes are given only for firm matches. The size of a clone is reported for some rows only, either as once, few or many, or as a class for expanded clones.

few,TRBD2,TRBJ2-2,TRBV7-2,CASSVTSGRTTGELFF,TGTGCCAGCAGCGTGACTAGCGGCCGTACCACCGGGGAGCTGTTTTTT
NA,TRBD1,TRBJ2-3,TRBV5-6,CASSLVQGVADTQYF,TGTGCCAGCAGCTTGGTACAGGGGGTGGCAGATACGCAGTATTTT
NA,NA,TRBJ2-2,TRBV6-5,CASSYSYGGTGELFF,TGTGCCAGCAGTTACTCCTACGGGGGCACCGGGGAGCTGTTTTTT
few,TRBD1,TRBJ2-7,TRBV30,CAWTLWDSFPYF,TGTGCCTGGACCCTCTGGGACAGTTTTCCGTACTTC
many,TRBD1,TRBJ2-7,TRBV2,CASSEGTGSKQYF,TGTGCCAGCAGTGAGGGGACAGGCTCAAAGCAGTACTTC
many,NA,TRBJ1-5,TRBV6-5,CASSYTGKQPQHF,TGTGCCAGCAGTTACACCGGGAAACAGCCCCAGCATTTT
NA,NA,TRBJ2-1,TRBV30,CAWTRTSYNEQFF,TGTGCCTGGACACGGACCTCCTACAATGAGCAGTTCTTC
few,NA,TRBJ2-7,TRBV10-3,CAIGQRNSYEQYF,TGTGCCATCGGACAGCGGAACTCCTACGAGCAGTACTTC
few,TRBD2,TRBJ2-3,TRBV28,CASSEREAGTDTQYF,TGTGCCAGCAGCGAGCGGGAGGCTGGCACAGATACGCAGTATTTT
NA,NA,TRBJ1-5,TRBV2,CASSVDSAYNQPQHF,TGTGCCAGCAGTGTAGACAGCGCCTACAATCAGCCCCAGCATTTT
NA,NA,TRBJ1-5,TRBV19,CASSITPQGGNQPQHF,TGTGCCAGTAGTATAACTCCCCAGGGCGGCAATCAGCCCCAGCATTTT
few,TRBD1,TRBJ2-4,TRBV19,CASSTPRQGEGNIQYF,TGTGCCAGTAGTACCCCTCGACAGGGAGAGGGAAACATTCAGTACTTC
NA,TRBD2,TRBJ2-2,TRBV11-3,CASSLVAGDGELFF,TGTGCCAGCAGCTTAGTAGCGGGAGACGGGGAGCTGTTTTTT
many,TRBD2,TRBJ2-7,TRBV6-6,CASSYAGAGEQYF,TGTGCCAGCAGTTACGCGGGAGCTGGGGAGCAGTACTTC
NA,TRBD1,TRBJ1-2,TRBV27,CASTTPGQAYGYTF,TGTGCCAGCACTACGCCCGGACAGGCATATGGCTACACCTTC
once,TRBD2,TRBJ2-3,TRBV7-2,CASSTSKRGDTQYF,TGTGCCAGCAGTACCAGTAAGCGGGGAGATACGCAGTATTTT
NA,TRBD2,TRBJ2-7,TRBV10-3,CAISSGRANEQYF,TGTGCCATCAGTAGCGGGAGGGCCAACGAGCAGTACTTC
NA,NA,TRBJ1-1,TRBV5-1,CASSLGTNTEAFF,TGCGCCAGCAGCTTGGGCACGAACACTGAAGCTTTCTTT
few,NA,TRBJ2-5,TRBV12-2,CASRLVVARTVAQETQYF,TGTGCAAGTCGCTTAGTCGTCGCAAGAACCGTGGCACAAGAGACCCAGTACTTC
NA,NA,TRBJ2-5,TRBV5-1,CASSYQETQYF,TGCGCCAGCAGCTATCAAGAGACCCAGTACTTC